This T cell receptor beta chain was captured by sequencing in a study of cytomegalovirus exposure and HLA in healthy donors (dated by TCRdb to about 2017). With respect to the entire study: According to a later analysis, one platform produced both the 120 validation repertoires and the 666 repertoires of the first cohort. The study was designed to test whether signatures of past pathogen exposure could be identified by cataloging public T cell receptors. Besides the first cohort of more than 650 subjects, a separate validation cohort made up of 95 to 150 different subjects was used. High-throughput TCR immunosequencing, statistical association of individual TCRs with disease status, and machine learning were combined to predict cytomegalovirus infection status.

The donors were included in the validation cohort of 100 to 150 subjects, a group kept apart from the roughly 610-subject first cohort. Libraries were constructed by the immunoSEQ multiplex PCR assay. On the authors' methods: A statistical classification framework was built to diagnose cytomegalovirus status from the catalog of TCR beta chain sequences. TCRdb obtained this table from immuneACCESS and retained in-frame rearrangements with V and J assigned. These tables miss some clones; where compared with another copy, unresolved V genes account for less than half of the shortfall, and the remainder is unexplained. V, J and clone size are those of that table, while D and trimming were read from the DNA. This sample comprises some 120,000 clones, approximately 90% of them detected only once. The top ten clones comprise roughly 2% of the sample. Study-level results and caveats: In vitro tests confirmed that a few of the cytomegalovirus-associated TCR beta chains recognize cytomegalovirus antigens. According to the authors, the approach could potentially be generalized to other disease states and immunological phenotypes. Most TCR sequences were observed very rarely across donors, whereas some public TCRs were present in many individuals. In both the original and validation cohorts, the classifier was reported to diagnose cytomegalovirus status with high specificity and sensitivity. In a later analysis, TCRs clustered in the first cohort were found to also tend to co-occur in the 100 to 150 validation repertoires, with approximately 94% of cluster scores above 0. In the study, 150 to 200 TCR beta chains were listed as associated with cytomegalovirus. A later analysis had no HLA typing for the validation cohort, so co-occurrence there was scored across all 120 repertoires.

Worth noting for this clone: This receptor's antigen is unknown. The input lacks base qualities; no much larger clone sits a single base away.

The sequenced sample consisted of PBMCs. This sequence was found in a woman under 30 in good health and CMV-seronegative.

The nucleotide sequence is TGTGCCAGCAGCTTTAGCGTTGTTGGGCAGTTCTTC. Translated, it gives CASSFSVVGQFF. This receptor chain uses TRBV7-9 and TRBJ2-1; TRBD2 is a weak D gene call, 5 bases matching. Spanning cysteine to phenylalanine, the CDR3 consists of 12 amino acids. Of all the DNA, just the CDR3 is kept, 36 bases in frame from base 1. The germline V gene (reference sequence) yields SEHNR for CDR1 and FQNEAQ for CDR2. V and J are truncated by 3 bases and 12 bases respectively, leaving an intervening sequence of 12 bases.